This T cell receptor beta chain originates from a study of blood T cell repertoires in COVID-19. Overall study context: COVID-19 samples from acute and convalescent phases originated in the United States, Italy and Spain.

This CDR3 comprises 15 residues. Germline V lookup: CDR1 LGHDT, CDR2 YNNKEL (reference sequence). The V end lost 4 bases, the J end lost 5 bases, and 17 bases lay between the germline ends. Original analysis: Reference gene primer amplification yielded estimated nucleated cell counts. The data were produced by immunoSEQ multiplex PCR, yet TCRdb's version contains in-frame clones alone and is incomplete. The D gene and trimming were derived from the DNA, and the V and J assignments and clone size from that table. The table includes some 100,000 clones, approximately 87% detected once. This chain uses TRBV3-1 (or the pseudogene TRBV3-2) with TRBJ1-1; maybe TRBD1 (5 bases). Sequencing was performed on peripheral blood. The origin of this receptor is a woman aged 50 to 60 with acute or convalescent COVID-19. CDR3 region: CASSRNGGGLTEAFF. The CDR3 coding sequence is TGTGCCAGCAGCCGAAATGGCGGGGGTTTGACTGAAGCTTTCTTT.